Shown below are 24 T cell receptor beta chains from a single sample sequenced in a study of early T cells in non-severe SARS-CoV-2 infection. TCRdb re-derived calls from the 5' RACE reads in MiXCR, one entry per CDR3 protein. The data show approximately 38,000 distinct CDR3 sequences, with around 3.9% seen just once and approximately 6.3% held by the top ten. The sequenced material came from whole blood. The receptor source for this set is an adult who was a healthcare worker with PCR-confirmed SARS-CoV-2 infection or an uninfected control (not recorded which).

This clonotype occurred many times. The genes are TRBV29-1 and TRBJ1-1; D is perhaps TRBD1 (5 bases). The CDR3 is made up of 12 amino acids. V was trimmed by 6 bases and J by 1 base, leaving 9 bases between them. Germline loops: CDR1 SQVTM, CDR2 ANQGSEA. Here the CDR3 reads CSVLTGNTEAFF. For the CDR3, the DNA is TGCAGCGTCCTCACAGGGAACACTGAAGCTTTCTTT.

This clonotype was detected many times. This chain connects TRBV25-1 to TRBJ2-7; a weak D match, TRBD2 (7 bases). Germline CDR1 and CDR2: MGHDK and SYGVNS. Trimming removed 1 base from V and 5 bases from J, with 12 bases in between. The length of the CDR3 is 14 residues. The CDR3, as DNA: TGTGCCAGCAGTGAATGGAGGGGGGGTGACGAGCAGTACTTC. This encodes CASSEWRGGDEQYF.

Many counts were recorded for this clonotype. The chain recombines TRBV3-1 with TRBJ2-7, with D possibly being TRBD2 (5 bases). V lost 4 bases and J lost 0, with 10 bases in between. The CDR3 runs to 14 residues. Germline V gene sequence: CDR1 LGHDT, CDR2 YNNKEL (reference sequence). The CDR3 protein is CASSLGLSSYEQYF. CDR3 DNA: TGTGCCAGCAGCCTCGGACTGAGCTCCTACGAGCAGTACTTC.

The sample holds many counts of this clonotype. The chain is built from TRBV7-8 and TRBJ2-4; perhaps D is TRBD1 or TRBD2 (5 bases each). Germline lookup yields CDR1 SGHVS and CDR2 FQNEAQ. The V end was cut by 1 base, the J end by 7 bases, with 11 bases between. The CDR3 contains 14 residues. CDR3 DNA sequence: TGTGCCAGCAGCTTAGACCCAGGGAGCAACATTCAGTACTTC. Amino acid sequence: CASSLDPGSNIQYF.

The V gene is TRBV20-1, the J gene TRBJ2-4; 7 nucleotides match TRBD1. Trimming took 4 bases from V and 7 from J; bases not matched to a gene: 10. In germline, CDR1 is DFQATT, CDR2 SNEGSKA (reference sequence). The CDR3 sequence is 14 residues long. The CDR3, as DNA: TGCAGTGCTAAGGATCCCCAGGGGGTTAACATTCAGTACTTC. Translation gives CSAKDPQGVNIQYF.

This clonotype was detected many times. CDR3 amino acids: CASSRRQGGGQPQHF. DNA of the CDR3: TGTGCCAGTAGCCGCCGACAGGGCGGGGGACAGCCCCAGCATTTT. V gene TRBV19 combines with J gene TRBJ1-5; TRBD1 aligns across 7 bases. This CDR3 comprises 15 residues. Germline values: CDR1 LNHDA, CDR2 SQIVND (reference sequence). Germline trimming cut 6 bases from V and 7 bases from J; bases unmatched to any gene: 12. The whole variable domain, filled in from reference TRBV19 and TRBJ1-5, reads DGGITQSPKYLFRKEGQNVTLSCEQNLNHDAMYWYRQDPGQGLRLIYYSQIVNDFQKGDIAEGYSVSREKKESFPLTVTSAQKNPTAFYLCASSRRQGGGQPQHFGDGTRLSIL.

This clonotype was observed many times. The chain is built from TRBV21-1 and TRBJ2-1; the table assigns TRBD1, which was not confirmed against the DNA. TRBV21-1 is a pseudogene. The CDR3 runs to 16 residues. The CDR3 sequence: CASSKSRQPRYNEQFF. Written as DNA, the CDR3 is TGTGCCAGCAGCAAATCCCGACAGCCGAGGTACAATGAGCAGTTCTTC.

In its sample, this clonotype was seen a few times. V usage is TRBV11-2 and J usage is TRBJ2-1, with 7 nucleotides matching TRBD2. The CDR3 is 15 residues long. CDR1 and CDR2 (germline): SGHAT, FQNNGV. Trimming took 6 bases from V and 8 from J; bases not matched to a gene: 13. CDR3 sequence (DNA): TGTGCCAGCAGATCAGAGCGGGGAGGGCTGGATGAGCAGTTCTTC. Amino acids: CASRSERGGLDEQFF.

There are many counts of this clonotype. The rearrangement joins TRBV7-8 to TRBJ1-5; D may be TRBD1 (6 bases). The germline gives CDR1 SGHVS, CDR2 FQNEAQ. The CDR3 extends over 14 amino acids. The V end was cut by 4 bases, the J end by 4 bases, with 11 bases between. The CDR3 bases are TGTGCCAGCAGCTCCTCCAGGGGAAATCAGCCCCAGCATTTT. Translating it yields CASSSSRGNQPQHF. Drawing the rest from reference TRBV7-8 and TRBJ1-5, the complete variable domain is GAGVSQSPRYKVAKRGQDVALRCDPISGHVSLFWYQQALGQGPEFLTYFQNEAQLDKSGLPSDRFFAERPEGSVSTLKIQRTQQEDSAVYLCASSSSRGNQPQHFGDGTRLSIL.

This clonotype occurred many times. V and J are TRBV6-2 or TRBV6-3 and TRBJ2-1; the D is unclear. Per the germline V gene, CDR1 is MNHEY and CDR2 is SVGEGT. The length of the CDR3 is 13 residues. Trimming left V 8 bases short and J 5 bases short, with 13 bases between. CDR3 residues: CASLTPPHNEQFF. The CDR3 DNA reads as TGTGCCAGCCTAACCCCCCCCCACAATGAGCAGTTCTTC.

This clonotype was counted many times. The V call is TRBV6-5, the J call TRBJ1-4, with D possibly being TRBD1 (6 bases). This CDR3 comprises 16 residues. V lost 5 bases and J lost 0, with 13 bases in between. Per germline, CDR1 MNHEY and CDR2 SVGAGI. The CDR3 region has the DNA TGTGCCAGCAGTCGTCGACAGGACGCAACTAATGAAAAACTGTTTTTT. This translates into CASSRRQDATNEKLFF.

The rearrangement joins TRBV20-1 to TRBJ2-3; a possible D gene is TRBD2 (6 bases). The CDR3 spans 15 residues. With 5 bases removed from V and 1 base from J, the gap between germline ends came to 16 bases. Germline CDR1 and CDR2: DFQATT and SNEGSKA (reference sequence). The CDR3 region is CSALPPGLRTDTQYF. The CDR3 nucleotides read TGCAGTGCTCTTCCCCCGGGACTTCGCACAGATACGCAGTATTTT.

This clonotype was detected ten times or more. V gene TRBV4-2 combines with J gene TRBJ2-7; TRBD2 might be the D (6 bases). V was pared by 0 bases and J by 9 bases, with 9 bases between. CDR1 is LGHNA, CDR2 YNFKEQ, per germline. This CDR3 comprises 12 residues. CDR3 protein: CASSQETGRQYF. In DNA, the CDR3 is TGTGCCAGCAGCCAAGAGACCGGGAGGCAGTACTTC.

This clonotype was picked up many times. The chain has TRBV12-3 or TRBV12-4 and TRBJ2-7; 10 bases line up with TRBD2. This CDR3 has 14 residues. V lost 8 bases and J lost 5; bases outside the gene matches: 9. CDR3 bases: TGTGCCAGCGGGAGGCTAGCGGGAGCTGACGAGCAGTACTTC. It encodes CASGRLAGADEQYF.

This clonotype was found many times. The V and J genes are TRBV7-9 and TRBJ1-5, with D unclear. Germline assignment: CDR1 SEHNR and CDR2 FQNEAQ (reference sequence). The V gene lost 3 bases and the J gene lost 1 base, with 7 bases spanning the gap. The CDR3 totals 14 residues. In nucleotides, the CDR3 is TGTGCCAGCAGCTTTGGGATCAGCAATCAGCCCCAGCATTTT. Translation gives CASSFGISNQPQHF.

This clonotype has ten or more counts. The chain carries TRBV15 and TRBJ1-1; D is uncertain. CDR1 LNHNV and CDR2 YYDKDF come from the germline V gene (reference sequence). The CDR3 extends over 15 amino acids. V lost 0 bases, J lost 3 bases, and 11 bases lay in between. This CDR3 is CATSRDIELYTEAFF. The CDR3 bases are TGTGCCACCAGCAGAGATATAGAGCTATACACTGAAGCTTTCTTT.

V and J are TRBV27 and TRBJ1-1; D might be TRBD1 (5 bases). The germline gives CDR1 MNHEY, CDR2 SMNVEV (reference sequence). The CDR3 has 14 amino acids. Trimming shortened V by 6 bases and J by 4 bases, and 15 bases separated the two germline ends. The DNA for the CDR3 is TGTGCCAGCAGCCCCCTGGGGCTTAGCACTGAAGCTTTCTTT. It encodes CASSPLGLSTEAFF.

The CDR3 bases are TGTGCCAGCAGCCAAGGGGGACACCATAGCAATCAGCCCCAGCATTTT. It translates to CASSQGGHHSNQPQHF. The chain couples TRBV3-1 to TRBJ1-5; possibly TRBD1 for D (6 bases). The germline V and J ends were trimmed by 1 base and 0 bases, with 10 bases remaining between them. The length of the CDR3 is 16 residues. Germline lookup yields CDR1 LGHDT and CDR2 YNNKEL (reference sequence). The full variable domain, completed using reference TRBV3-1 and TRBJ1-5, is DTAVSQTPKYLVTQMGNDKSIKCEQNLGHDTMYWYKQDSKKFLKIMFSYNNKELIINETVPNRFSPKSPDKAHLNLHINSLELGDSAVYFCASSQGGHHSNQPQHFGDGTRLSIL.

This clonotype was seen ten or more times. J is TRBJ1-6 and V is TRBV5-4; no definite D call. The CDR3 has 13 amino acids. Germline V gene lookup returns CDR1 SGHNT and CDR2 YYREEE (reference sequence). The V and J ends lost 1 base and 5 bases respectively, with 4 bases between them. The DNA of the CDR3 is TGTGCCAGCAGCTTGAGGGATAATTCACCCCTCCACTTT. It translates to CASSLRDNSPLHF.

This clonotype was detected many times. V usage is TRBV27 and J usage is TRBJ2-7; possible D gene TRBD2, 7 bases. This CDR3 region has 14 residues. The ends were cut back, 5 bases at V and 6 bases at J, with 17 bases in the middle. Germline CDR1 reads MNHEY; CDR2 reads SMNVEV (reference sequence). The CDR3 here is CASSPGGLGGEQYF. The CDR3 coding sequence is TGTGCCAGCAGTCCCGGGGGGCTTGGGGGCGAGCAGTACTTC.

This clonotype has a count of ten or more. CDR3 nucleotide sequence: TGTGCCAGCAGCTTAGGAGACAGCAGAGAGACCCAGTACTTC. This gives the protein CASSLGDSRETQYF. The rearrangement links TRBV7-8 to TRBJ2-5, with D perhaps matching TRBD1 (5 bases). Germline V gives CDR1 SGHVS, CDR2 FQNEAQ. Trimming left V 1 base short and J 4 bases short, with 10 bases between. The CDR3 is made up of 14 amino acids.

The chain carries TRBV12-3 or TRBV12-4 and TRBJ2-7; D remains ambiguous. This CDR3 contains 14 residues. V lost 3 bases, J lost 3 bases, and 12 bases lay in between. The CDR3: CASSLSLGDYEQYF. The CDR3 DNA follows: TGTGCCAGCAGTTTGTCCCTGGGCGACTACGAGCAGTACTTC.

The DNA of the CDR3 is TGTGCCAGCAGCTCGAGAGCCTCTTCACCCCTCCACTTT. It translates to CASSSRASSPLHF. The chain employs TRBV5-4 and TRBJ1-6; D gene ambiguous. Germline V gene lookup returns CDR1 SGHNT and CDR2 YYREEE (reference sequence). Trimming stripped 3 bases from V and 9 bases from J, with 10 bases between. The CDR3 contains 13 residues.

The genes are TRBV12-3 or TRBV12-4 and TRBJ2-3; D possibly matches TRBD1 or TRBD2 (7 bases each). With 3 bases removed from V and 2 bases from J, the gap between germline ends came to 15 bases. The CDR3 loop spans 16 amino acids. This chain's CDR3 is CASSLGGGGSTDTQYF. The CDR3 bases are TGTGCCAGCAGTTTGGGAGGGGGCGGTTCCACAGATACGCAGTATTTT.